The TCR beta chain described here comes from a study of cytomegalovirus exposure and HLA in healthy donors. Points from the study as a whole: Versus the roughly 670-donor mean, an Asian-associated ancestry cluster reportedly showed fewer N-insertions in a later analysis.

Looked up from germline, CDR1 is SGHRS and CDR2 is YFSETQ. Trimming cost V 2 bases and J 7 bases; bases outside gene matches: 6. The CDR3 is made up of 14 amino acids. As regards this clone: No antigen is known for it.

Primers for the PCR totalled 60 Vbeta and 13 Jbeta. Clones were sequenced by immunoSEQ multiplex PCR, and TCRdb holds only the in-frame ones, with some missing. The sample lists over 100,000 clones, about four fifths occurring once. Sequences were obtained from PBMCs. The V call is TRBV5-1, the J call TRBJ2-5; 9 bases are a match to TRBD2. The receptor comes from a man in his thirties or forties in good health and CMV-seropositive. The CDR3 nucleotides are TGCGCCAGCAGCTTATTAGCGGGGGAAGGGACCCAGTACTTC. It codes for CASSLLAGEGTQYF.